This TCR beta chain is from a study of T cell responses to AZD1222 COVID-19 vaccine. Study outcomes and limitations: Following two doses of AZD1222, Spike-specific TCR breadth and depth rose. Repertoire sampling occurred only after the peak T cell response. Donors were mostly white British, more females; clonal diversity possibly underestimated.

About this clone itself: Its matching antigen is unknown.

Profiling relied on immunoSEQ multiplex PCR, and the TCRdb table lists in-frame clones only, not all of them. Counted here are 150,000 to 200,000 clones, roughly 90% occurring once; the ten biggest clones make up 2% to 3%. J was trimmed by 4 bases and V by 4 bases; bases with no gene match: 16. Germline-derived CDR1 and CDR2 are LGHDT and YNNKEL (reference sequence). The CDR3 runs to 19 residues. The clonotype was recovered from an adult in good health. Sequencing was performed on peripheral blood, taken on day 0 of AZD1222 vaccination. V usage is TRBV3-1 (or the pseudogene TRBV3-2) and J usage is TRBJ2-3, with 11 positions matching TRBD2. CDR3 region: CASSRLLTSGRGASDTQYF. CDR3 bases: TGTGCCAGCAGCCGCCTCCTTACTAGCGGGAGAGGGGCTTCAGATACGCAGTATTTT.